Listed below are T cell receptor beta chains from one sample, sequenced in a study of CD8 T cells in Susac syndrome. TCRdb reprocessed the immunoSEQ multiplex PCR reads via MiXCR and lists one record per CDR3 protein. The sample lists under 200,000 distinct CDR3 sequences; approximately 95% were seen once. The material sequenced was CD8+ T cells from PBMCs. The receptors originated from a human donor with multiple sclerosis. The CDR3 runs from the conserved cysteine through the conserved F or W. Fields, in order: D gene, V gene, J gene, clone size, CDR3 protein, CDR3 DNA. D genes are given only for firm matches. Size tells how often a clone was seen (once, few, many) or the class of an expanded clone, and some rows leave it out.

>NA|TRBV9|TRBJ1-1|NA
CASSVGHETEAFF
TGTGCCAGCAGCGTAGGCCACGAGACTGAAGCTTTCTTT
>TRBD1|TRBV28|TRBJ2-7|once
CASRPPAGGYEQYF
TGTGCCAGCAGGCCCCCCGCAGGGGGCTACGAGCAGTACTTC
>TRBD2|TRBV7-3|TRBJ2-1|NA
CASSRLAGSYNEQFF
TGTGCCAGCAGCAGGCTAGCGGGATCCTACAATGAGCAGTTCTTC
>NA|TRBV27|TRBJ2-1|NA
CASSPTSYNEQFF
TGTGCCAGCAGTCCGACTAGCTACAATGAGCAGTTCTTC
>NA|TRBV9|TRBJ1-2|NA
CASAPAVGYTF
TGTGCCAGCGCGCCCGCGGTTGGCTACACCTTC
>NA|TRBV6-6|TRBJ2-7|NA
CASSYSRGRNSYEQYF
TGTGCCAGCAGTTACTCGAGAGGCCGAAACTCCTACGAGCAGTACTTC
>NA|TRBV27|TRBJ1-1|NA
CASSPTQGPEAFF
TGTGCCAGCAGTCCCACCCAGGGTCCTGAAGCTTTCTTT
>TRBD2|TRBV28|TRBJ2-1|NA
CASSTASGGEQFF
TGTGCCAGCAGTACGGCTAGCGGGGGGGAGCAGTTCTTC
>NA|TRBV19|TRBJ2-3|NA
CASSIDFTGMGTDTQYF
TGTGCCAGTAGTATCGACTTTACAGGGATGGGCACAGATACGCAGTATTTT
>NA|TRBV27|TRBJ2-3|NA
CASSGSRDTQYF
TGTGCCAGCAGCGGGAGTAGAGATACGCAGTATTTT
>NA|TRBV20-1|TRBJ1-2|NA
CSARDPYRDSYGYTF
TGCAGTGCTAGAGATCCGTACAGGGATTCCTATGGCTACACCTTC
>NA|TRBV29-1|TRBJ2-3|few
CSVHDSGAGDTQYF
TGCAGCGTTCACGATTCGGGGGCTGGAGATACGCAGTATTTT
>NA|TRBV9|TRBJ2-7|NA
CASSVESGSYEQYF
TGTGCCAGCAGCGTAGAATCCGGCTCCTACGAGCAGTACTTC
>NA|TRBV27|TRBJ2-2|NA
CASSGRLTGELFF
TGTGCCAGCAGTGGCCGGCTCACCGGGGAGCTGTTTTTT
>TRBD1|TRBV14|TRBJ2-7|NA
CASSPRDRIYEQYF
TGTGCCAGCAGCCCCAGGGACAGGATCTACGAGCAGTACTTC
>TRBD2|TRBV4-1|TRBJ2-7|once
CASSLVVGLAVEDYEQYF
TGCGCCAGCAGCCTCGTCGTCGGGCTAGCGGTAGAGGACTACGAGCAGTACTTC
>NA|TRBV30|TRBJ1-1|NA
CAWSRGGENTEAFF
TGTGCCTGGAGTAGGGGGGGAGAAAACACTGAAGCTTTCTTT
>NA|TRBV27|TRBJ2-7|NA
CASSLQRDPYEQYF
TGTGCCAGCAGTTTACAAAGGGACCCCTACGAGCAGTACTTC
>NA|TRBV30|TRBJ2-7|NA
CAWSVSRRWVGEQYF
TGTGCCTGGAGTGTTAGTCGAAGGTGGGTCGGGGAGCAGTACTTC
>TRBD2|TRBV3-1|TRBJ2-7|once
CASSQVLAGGHEQYF
TGTGCCAGCAGCCAAGTCCTAGCGGGGGGCCACGAGCAGTACTTC
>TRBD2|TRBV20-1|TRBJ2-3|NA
CSAILAGGGTDTQYF
TGCAGTGCTATCCTAGCGGGGGGCGGGACAGATACGCAGTATTTT
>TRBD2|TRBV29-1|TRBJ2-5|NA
CSVERAGGPETQYF
TGCAGCGTTGAGAGAGCGGGAGGGCCAGAGACCCAGTACTTC
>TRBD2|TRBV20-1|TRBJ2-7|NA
CSARTAGLAATDEQYF
TGCAGTGCGAGAACAGCAGGACTAGCGGCCACGGACGAGCAGTACTTC
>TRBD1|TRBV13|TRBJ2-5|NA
CASSSTDRAETQYF
TGTGCCAGCAGCTCAACGGACAGGGCAGAGACCCAGTACTTC
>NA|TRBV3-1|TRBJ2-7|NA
CASSQELGGGPYEQYF
TGTGCCAGCAGCCAAGAGCTGGGTGGAGGGCCCTACGAGCAGTACTTC
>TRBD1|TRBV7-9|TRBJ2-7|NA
CASSLTSGGVGYEQYF
TGTGCCAGCAGCTTAACGTCAGGGGGAGTGGGCTACGAGCAGTACTTC
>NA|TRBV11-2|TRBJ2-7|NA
CASSVLAESYEQYF
TGTGCCAGCAGCGTCTTAGCTGAGTCCTACGAGCAGTACTTC
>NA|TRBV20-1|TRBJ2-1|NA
CSAALGELAPNEQFF
TGCAGTGCTGCCCTGGGGGAGCTCGCCCCCAATGAGCAGTTCTTC
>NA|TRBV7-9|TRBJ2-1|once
CASSQNQAGHNEQFF
TGTGCCAGCAGCCAGAATCAAGCGGGCCACAATGAGCAGTTCTTC
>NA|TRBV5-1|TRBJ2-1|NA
CASFGEHNEQFF
TGCGCCAGCTTTGGGGAACACAATGAGCAGTTCTTC
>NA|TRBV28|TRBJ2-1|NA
CASSAPDPGSVYEQFF
TGTGCCAGCAGTGCCCCGGACCCCGGGTCGGTCTATGAGCAGTTCTTC
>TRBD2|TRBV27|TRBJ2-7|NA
CASSLGSGSYEQYF
TGTGCCAGCAGTTTAGGTAGCGGGAGTTACGAGCAGTACTTC
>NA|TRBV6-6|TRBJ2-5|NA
CASSYSGPEETQYF
TGTGCCAGCAGTTACTCAGGGCCAGAGGAGACCCAGTACTTC
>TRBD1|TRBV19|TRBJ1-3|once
CASSMRGPSGNTIYF
TGTGCCAGTAGTATGAGGGGGCCCTCTGGAAACACCATATATTTT
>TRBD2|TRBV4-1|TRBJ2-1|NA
CASSHKAGVLGSYNEQFF
TGCGCCAGCAGCCATAAAGCGGGAGTCCTTGGATCCTACAATGAGCAGTTCTTC
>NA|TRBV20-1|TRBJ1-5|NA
CSALTGENQPQHF
TGCAGTGCACTAACGGGGGAAAATCAGCCCCAGCATTTT
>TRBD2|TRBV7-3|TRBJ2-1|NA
CASSLTASGSYNEQFF
TGTGCCAGCAGCTTAACGGCTAGCGGGAGTTACAATGAGCAGTTCTTC
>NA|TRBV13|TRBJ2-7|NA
CASSSRLIWRQTPYEQYF
TGTGCCAGCAGCTCTCGCCTAATATGGAGGCAGACTCCCTACGAGCAGTACTTC
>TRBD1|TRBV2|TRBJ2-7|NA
CASNRGLYEQYF
TGTGCCAGCAACAGGGGGCTGTACGAGCAGTACTTC
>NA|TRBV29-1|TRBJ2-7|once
CSVEFRDEGYEQYF
TGCAGCGTTGAGTTCCGGGATGAAGGATACGAGCAGTACTTC
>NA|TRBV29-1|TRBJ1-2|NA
CSAAGQHYGYTF
TGCAGCGCCGCCGGACAGCACTATGGCTACACCTTC
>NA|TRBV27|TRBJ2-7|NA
CATQPGAGVGYEQYF
TGTGCCACCCAACCGGGGGCGGGGGTAGGTTACGAGCAGTACTTC
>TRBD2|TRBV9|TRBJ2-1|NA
CASSPGTSGSDEQFF
TGTGCCAGCAGTCCCGGGACTAGCGGCTCGGATGAGCAGTTCTTC
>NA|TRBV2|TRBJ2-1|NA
CASVGNEQFF
TGTGCCAGCGTAGGCAATGAGCAGTTCTTC
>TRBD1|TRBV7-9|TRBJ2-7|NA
CATGGQGEPYEQYF
TGTGCCACCGGAGGACAGGGTGAGCCCTACGAGCAGTACTTC
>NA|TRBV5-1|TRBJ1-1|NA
CASSPDPNTEAFF
TGCGCCAGCAGCCCCGACCCGAACACTGAAGCTTTCTTT
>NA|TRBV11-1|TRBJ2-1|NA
CASSDEIGQYNEQFF
TGTGCCAGCAGTGACGAAATCGGGCAGTACAATGAGCAGTTCTTC
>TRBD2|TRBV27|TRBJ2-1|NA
CASSFPGTTYNEQFF
TGTGCCAGCAGTTTCCCCGGGACTACCTACAATGAGCAGTTCTTC
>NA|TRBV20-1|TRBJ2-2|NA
CSAWDNSNTGELFF
TGCAGTGCGTGGGACAATTCAAACACCGGGGAGCTGTTTTTT